Detailed here is one T cell receptor beta chain. What it binds is not known. The sample is drawn from a study of human T cells and chemical hapten exposure. Findings of the study overall: Against controls, expanded TCRs gave rise to significantly more large CDR3 similarity clusters.

Regarding time point: patch test 3, about 24 weeks after DPC sensitization. Noted treatment: therapeutic diphenylcyclopropenone sensitization with weekly scalp DPC. Germline V gene lookup returns CDR1 SQVTM and CDR2 ANQGSEA. The length of the CDR3 is 11 residues. The trim removed 8 bases at V and 7 bases at J, leaving 6 bases unmatched. MiXCR, run by TCRdb on the RACE reads, gives a single entry per CDR3 protein. The sample lists about 160,000 distinct CDR3 sequences, approximately 30% occurring once. The TCR originated in a young woman with alopecia areata. Some clones in this sample may be carry-over from other donors' samples. This specimen was whole blood, taken in connection with sensitization to the hapten diphenylcyclopropenone (DPC). The chain has TRBV29-1 and TRBJ1-2; 8 bases match TRBD1. CDR3 sequence: CSSAGGVGYTF. The CDR3, as DNA: TGCAGCTCCGCAGGGGGCGTTGGCTACACCTTC.